This T cell receptor beta chain emerged from a study of graft-versus-host responses after intestinal transplantation. Study overall: In this cohort, recipients had multivisceral, liver-intestinal, or isolated intestinal transplants. Tacrolimus plus steroids were given to all recipients for about 3 years, preceded by anti-thymocyte globulin induction. The study, taken as a whole, reports: The recipient marrow held GvH clones, and some of them showed up first in ileum or blood.

Turning to this clone: Its antigen is currently unknown.

TCRdb's copy holds only in-frame clones and misses some; the assay was immunoSEQ multiplex PCR. The table shows 70,000 to 75,000 clones, with roughly 90% occurring only once. The germline V gene has CDR1 SGDLS and CDR2 YYNGEE. The CDR3 consists of 13 residues. V was trimmed by 4 bases and J by 0 bases, leaving 7 bases between them. The receptor comes from a human donor who received an intestinal transplant. The rearrangement links TRBV9 to TRBJ1-1; D ambiguous. The material was unstimulated CD8+ T cells sorted from spleen or lymph node cells, obtained before intestinal transplant. The CDR3 sequence: CASSPQMNTEAFF. CDR3 DNA sequence: TGTGCCAGCAGCCCCCAAATGAACACTGAAGCTTTCTTT.